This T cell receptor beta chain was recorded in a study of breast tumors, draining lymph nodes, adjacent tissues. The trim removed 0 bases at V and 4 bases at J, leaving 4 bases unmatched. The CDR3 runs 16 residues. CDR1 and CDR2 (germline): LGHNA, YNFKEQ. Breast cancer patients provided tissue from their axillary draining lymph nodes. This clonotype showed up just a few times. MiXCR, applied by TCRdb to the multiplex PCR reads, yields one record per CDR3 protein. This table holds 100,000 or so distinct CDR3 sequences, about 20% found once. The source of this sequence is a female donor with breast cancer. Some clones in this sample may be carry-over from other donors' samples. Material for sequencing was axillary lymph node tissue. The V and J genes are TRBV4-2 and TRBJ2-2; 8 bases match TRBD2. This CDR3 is CASSQDRAGGTGELFF. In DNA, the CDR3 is TGTGCCAGCAGCCAAGATCGCGCGGGAGGCACCGGGGAGCTGTTTTTT.